Here is one T cell receptor beta chain with its context. TCR beta VDJ and CDR3 profiling used genomic DNA as template. Each CDR3 protein gets one entry after TCRdb re-called the reads with MiXCR. The sample lists 200,000 or so distinct CDR3 sequences; 64% were seen once. This CDR3 contains 13 residues. Per the germline V gene, CDR1 is ENHRY and CDR2 is SYGVKD. The V end lost 11 bases, the J end lost 9 bases, and 17 bases lay between the germline ends. The data originate from a study of CD8+CD57+ T cells in acquired aplastic anemia. This TCR came from a human donor with severe aplastic anemia or a healthy control (not recorded which). V usage is TRBV10-3 and J usage is TRBJ1-6, with D possibly matching TRBD1 (5 bases). The sample was sorted CD4+, CD8+, or CD8+CD57+ T cells (not recorded which) from PBMCs. The CDR3 spells CASSGGVFSPLHF. In DNA, the CDR3 is TGTGCCTCCAGCGGAGGGGTGTTTTCACCCCTCCACTTT.